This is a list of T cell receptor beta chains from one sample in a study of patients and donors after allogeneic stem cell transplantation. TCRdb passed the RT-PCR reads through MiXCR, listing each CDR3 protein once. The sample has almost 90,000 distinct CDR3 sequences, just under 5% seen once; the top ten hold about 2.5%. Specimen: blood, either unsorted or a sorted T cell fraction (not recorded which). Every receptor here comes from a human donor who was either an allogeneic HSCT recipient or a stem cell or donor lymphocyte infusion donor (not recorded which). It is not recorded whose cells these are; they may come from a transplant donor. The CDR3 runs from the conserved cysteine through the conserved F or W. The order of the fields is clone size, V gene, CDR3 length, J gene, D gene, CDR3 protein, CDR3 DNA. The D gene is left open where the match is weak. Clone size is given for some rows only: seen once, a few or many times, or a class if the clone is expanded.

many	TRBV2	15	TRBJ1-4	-	CASSSQGGSDEKLFF	TGTGCCAGCAGTTCCCAGGGTGGTAGCGATGAAAAACTGTTTTTT
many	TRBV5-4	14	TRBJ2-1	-	CASSLEFGAHEQFF	TGTGCCAGCAGCTTGGAGTTCGGCGCCCATGAGCAGTTCTTC
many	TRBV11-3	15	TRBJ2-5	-	CASSPAGQGGETQYF	TGTGCCAGCAGCCCCGCGGGGCAGGGAGGAGAGACCCAGTACTTC
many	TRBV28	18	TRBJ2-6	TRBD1	CASSRTGFGSRGANVLTF	TGTGCCAGCAGTAGGACAGGATTTGGGTCTCGTGGGGCCAACGTCCTGACTTTC
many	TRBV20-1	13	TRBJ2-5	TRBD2	CSAVAGTEETQYF	TGCAGTGCAGTAGCGGGAACCGAAGAGACCCAGTACTTC
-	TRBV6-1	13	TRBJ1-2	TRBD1	CASSEGDRHGYTF	TGTGCCAGCAGTGAAGGGGACAGGCATGGCTACACCTTC
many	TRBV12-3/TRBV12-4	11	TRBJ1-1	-	CPSRTASEAFF	TGTCCCAGCCGGACAGCTAGTGAAGCTTTCTTT
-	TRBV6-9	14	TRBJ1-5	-	CARRLARVNQPQHF	TGTGCCAGACGCCTTGCCAGGGTCAATCAGCCCCAGCATTTT
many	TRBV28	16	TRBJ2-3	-	CASRSTLDLHVDTQYF	TGTGCCAGCAGATCAACCTTGGACCTTCACGTAGATACGCAGTATTTT
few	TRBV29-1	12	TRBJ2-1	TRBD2	CSGLAGGYEQFF	TGCAGCGGATTAGCGGGAGGGTATGAGCAGTTCTTC
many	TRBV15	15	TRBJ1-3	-	CATSRDLSSGNTIYF	TGTGCCACCAGCAGAGATCTAAGCTCTGGAAACACCATATATTTT
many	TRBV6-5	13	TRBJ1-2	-	CASSLTKTGGYTF	TGTGCCAGCAGTTTGACAAAAACTGGAGGCTACACCTTC
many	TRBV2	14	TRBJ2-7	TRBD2	CASSDIAGEVEQYF	TGTGCCAGCAGTGATATAGCGGGGGAGGTGGAGCAGTACTTC
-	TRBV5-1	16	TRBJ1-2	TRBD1	CASSPAGQLVTSGYTF	TGCGCCAGCAGCCCCGCGGGACAGCTAGTTACTAGCGGCTACACCTTC
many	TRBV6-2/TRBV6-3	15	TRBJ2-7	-	CASSSLRVQSSGQYF	TGTGCCAGCAGTTCCCTCAGGGTACAGAGCTCTGGGCAGTACTTC
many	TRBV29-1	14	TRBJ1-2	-	CSATVLRGGGGYTF	TGCAGCGCGACGGTTCTTAGGGGCGGGGGTGGCTACACCTTC
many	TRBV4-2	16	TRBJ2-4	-	CASSQDGDSRGNIQYF	TGTGCCAGCAGCCAAGATGGAGACTCTAGGGGAAACATTCAGTACTTC
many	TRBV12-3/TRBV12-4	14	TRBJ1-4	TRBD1	CASSVQGFNEKLFF	TGTGCCAGCAGTGTACAGGGGTTTAATGAAAAACTGTTTTTT
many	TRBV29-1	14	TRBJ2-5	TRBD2	CSVGPGLLQETQYF	TGCAGCGTTGGACCGGGACTACTACAAGAGACCCAGTACTTC
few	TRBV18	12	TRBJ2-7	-	CASSPNKGEQYF	TGTGCCAGCTCACCCAATAAGGGCGAGCAGTACTTC
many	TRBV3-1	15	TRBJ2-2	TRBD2	CASLTSGGPTGELFF	TGTGCCAGTCTGACTAGCGGGGGACCCACCGGGGAGCTGTTTTTT
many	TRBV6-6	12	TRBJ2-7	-	CASSYPQDEQYF	TGTGCCAGCAGTTACCCTCAAGACGAGCAGTACTTC
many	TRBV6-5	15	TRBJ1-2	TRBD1	CASSFPPGTADGYTF	TGTGCCAGCAGTTTCCCGCCCGGGACAGCGGATGGCTACACCTTC
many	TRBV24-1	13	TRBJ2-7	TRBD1	CATSYPGGYEQYF	TGTGCCACCAGTTATCCAGGGGGCTACGAGCAGTACTTC
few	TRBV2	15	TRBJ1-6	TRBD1	CASRGLGTANSPLHF	TGTGCCAGCAGGGGCCTCGGGACAGCGAATTCACCCCTCCACTTT
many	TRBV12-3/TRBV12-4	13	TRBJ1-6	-	CASTPASNSPLHF	TGTGCCTCCACTCCGGCCAGTAATTCACCCCTCCACTTT
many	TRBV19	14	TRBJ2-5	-	CASSSGLNQETQYF	TGTGCCAGTAGTTCCGGACTAAACCAAGAGACCCAGTACTTC
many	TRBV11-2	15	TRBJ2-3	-	CASSFNPGAGDTQYF	TGTGCCAGCAGCTTTAACCCGGGAGCGGGAGATACGCAGTATTTT
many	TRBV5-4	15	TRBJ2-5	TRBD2	CASSSGTSGKETQYF	TGCGCCAGCAGCTCCGGGACTAGCGGGAAAGAGACCCAGTACTTC
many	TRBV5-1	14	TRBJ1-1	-	CASTKPGQNTEAFF	TGCGCCAGCACTAAACCGGGACAGAACACTGAAGCTTTCTTT
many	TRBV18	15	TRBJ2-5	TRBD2	CASSPGLAGEETQYF	TGTGCCAGCTCACCTGGACTAGCGGGAGAGGAGACCCAGTACTTC
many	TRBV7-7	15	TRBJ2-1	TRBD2	CASSLGAGDYNEQFF	TGTGCTAGCAGCTTAGGAGCGGGGGACTACAATGAGCAGTTCTTC
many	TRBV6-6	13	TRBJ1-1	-	CASSPGTRSEAFF	TGTGCCAGCAGTCCCGGGACTCGGTCTGAAGCTTTCTTT
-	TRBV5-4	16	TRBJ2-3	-	CASSSGLPRSTDTQYF	TGTGCCAGCAGCTCTGGACTGCCTCGGAGCACAGATACGCAGTATTTT
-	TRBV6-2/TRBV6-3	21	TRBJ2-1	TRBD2	CASSYSSSSGIPSGTYNEQFF	TGTGCCAGCAGTTACTCCTCGTCTAGCGGGATCCCCTCAGGGACCTACAATGAGCAGTTCTTC
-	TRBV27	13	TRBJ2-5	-	CASSSDYEETQYF	TGTGCCAGCAGTTCCGACTATGAAGAGACCCAGTACTTC
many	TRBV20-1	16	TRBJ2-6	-	CSAKTSSGAGANVLTF	TGCAGTGCCAAAACGTCCTCGGGAGCCGGGGCCAACGTCCTGACTTTC
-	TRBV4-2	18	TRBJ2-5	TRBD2	CASSQGILTGGQEETQYF	TGTGCCAGCAGCCAAGGAATCCTAACGGGAGGGCAGGAGGAGACCCAGTACTTC
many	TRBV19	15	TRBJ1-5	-	CASTTRIGVNQPQHF	TGTGCCAGCACCACAAGAATCGGGGTAAATCAGCCCCAGCATTTT
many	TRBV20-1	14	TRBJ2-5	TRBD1	CSAKEDRGSGTQYF	TGCAGTGCCAAAGAGGACAGGGGGAGCGGGACCCAGTACTTC
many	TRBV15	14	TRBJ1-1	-	CATSGGDMNTEAFF	TGTGCCACGAGCGGGGGGGATATGAACACTGAAGCTTTCTTT
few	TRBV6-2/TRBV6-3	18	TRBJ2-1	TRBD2	CASSYEREGVISYNEQFF	TGTGCCAGCAGTTACGAGCGGGAGGGTGTGATCTCCTACAATGAGCAGTTCTTC
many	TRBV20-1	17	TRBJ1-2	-	CSAEDKARRGANYGYTF	TGCAGTGCTGAAGACAAAGCCCGAAGGGGAGCTAACTATGGCTACACCTTC
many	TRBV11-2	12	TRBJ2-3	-	CASSSSSLAQYF	TGTGCCAGCAGCAGTTCTTCTTTGGCGCAGTATTTT
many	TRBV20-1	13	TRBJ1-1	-	CSARSSLEHEAFF	TGCAGTGCTAGGTCTTCTTTGGAGCACGAAGCTTTCTTT
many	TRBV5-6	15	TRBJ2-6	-	CASSLGRSGANVLTF	TGTGCCAGCTCCCTGGGGCGCTCTGGGGCCAACGTCCTGACTTTC
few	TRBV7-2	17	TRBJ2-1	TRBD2	CASSESVASGAYVEQFF	TGTGCCAGCAGCGAGTCGGTGGCTAGCGGGGCCTACGTAGAGCAGTTCTTC
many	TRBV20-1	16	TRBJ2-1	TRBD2	CSAIGTSGNSYNEQFF	TGCAGTGCTATAGGGACTAGCGGAAATTCCTACAATGAGCAGTTCTTC
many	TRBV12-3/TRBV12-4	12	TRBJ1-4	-	CASSLGREKLFF	TGTGCCAGCAGTTTGGGTAGGGAAAAACTGTTTTTT
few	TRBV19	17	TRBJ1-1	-	CASSIGYGGLVNTEAFF	TGTGCCAGTAGTATTGGGTACGGGGGATTGGTGAACACTGAAGCTTTCTTT